The rows below give T cell receptor beta chains drawn from one sample of a study of CD8 T cells in Susac syndrome. TCRdb itself ran the immunoSEQ multiplex PCR reads through MiXCR, one entry per CDR3 protein. Among roughly 80,000 distinct CDR3 sequences listed, more than 85% were seen once. The sequenced material came from CD8+ T cells from PBMCs. These receptors were obtained from a human donor with multiple sclerosis. Both conserved end residues are part of each CDR3. A D gene is named only where the DNA matches it firmly. Size values are once, few and many counts, or a class for expanded clones, and some rows have none.

j_gene	abundance	v_gene	d_gene	CDR3nt	CDR3aa
TRBJ1-2	NA	TRBV29-1	TRBD1	TGCAGCGTGAGCGGACAGGACTATGGCTACACCTTC	CSVSGQDYGYTF
TRBJ2-3	NA	TRBV27	TRBD2	TGTGCCAGCAGTGCCTGGGCGGGGGGGCGATTAGATACGCAGTATTTT	CASSAWAGGRLDTQYF
TRBJ2-2	once	TRBV7-9	NA	TGTGCCAGCAGCTTGCCCAGGGACCAAGGGACCGGGGAGCTGTTTTTT	CASSLPRDQGTGELFF
TRBJ2-1	NA	TRBV9	TRBD1	TGTGCCAGCAGTCTGGAAGGGGGCGCCTACAATGAGCAGTTCTTC	CASSLEGGAYNEQFF
TRBJ2-5	NA	TRBV5-1	NA	TGCGCCAGCAGCTGGGAAGGGCGGTCGCAAGAGACCCAGTACTTC	CASSWEGRSQETQYF
TRBJ2-1	NA	TRBV11-1	NA	TGTGCCATTGCCCTACGGAGTGGCGATGAGCAGTTCTTC	CAIALRSGDEQFF
TRBJ1-1	NA	TRBV5-4	NA	TGTGCCAGCAGCGCTTGGGCTCAGCCGAACACTGAAGCTTTCTTT	CASSAWAQPNTEAFF
TRBJ2-2	NA	TRBV28	TRBD2	TGTGCCAGCAGTTTCGGGCTAGCGGGAGCGGGCACCGGGGAGCTGTTTTTT	CASSFGLAGAGTGELFF
TRBJ2-7	NA	TRBV2	TRBD1	TGTGCCAGCAGCGCAGACGGCAACAGGGGGGCCTACGAGCAGTACTTC	CASSADGNRGAYEQYF
TRBJ1-1	NA	TRBV5-6	NA	TGTGCCAGCAGCTTAGGGGAACGACTAATGAACACTGAAGCTTTCTTT	CASSLGERLMNTEAFF
TRBJ2-5	NA	TRBV9	NA	TGTGCCAGCAGCGGACCACGGGGGGAGACCCAGTACTTC	CASSGPRGETQYF
TRBJ2-7	NA	TRBV7-8	NA	TGTGCCAGCAGCTTAGCTATCTACGAGCAGTACTTC	CASSLAIYEQYF
TRBJ2-6	NA	TRBV4-3	NA	TGCGCCAGCAGCCAAGATCAGGCACCTGGGGCCAACGTCCTGACTTTC	CASSQDQAPGANVLTF
TRBJ2-1	once	TRBV20-1	NA	TGCAGTGGAGTCGGCCGCTCCTACAATGAGCAGTTCTTC	CSGVGRSYNEQFF
TRBJ2-7	NA	TRBV2	TRBD2	TGTGCCAGCCATACTAGCGGGGGGATCTACGAGCAGTACTTC	CASHTSGGIYEQYF
TRBJ2-1	NA	TRBV9	NA	TGTGCCAGCAGCGTAGCTCCGAGCTCCTACAATGAGCAGTTCTTC	CASSVAPSSYNEQFF
TRBJ1-1	NA	TRBV2	NA	TGTGTCCTCACTTCCATTGAAGCTTTCTTT	CVLTSIEAFF
TRBJ1-3	NA	TRBV9	NA	TGTGCCAGCAGCGTAGGCCCAGGCCGCCCGCTCTCTGGAAACACCATATATTTT	CASSVGPGRPLSGNTIYF
TRBJ2-7	NA	TRBV7-9	TRBD1	TGTGCCAGCAGCTCCGGACAGGGTGAAGCCCTCTACGAGCAGTACTTC	CASSSGQGEALYEQYF
TRBJ1-1	NA	TRBV14	NA	TGTGCCAGCAGCCCCGAAGCGGGCACTGAAGCTTTCTTT	CASSPEAGTEAFF
TRBJ1-2	NA	TRBV18	NA	TGTGCCAGCTCACCAGTGGTCGCCGGACAGAGCCCTAACTATGGCTACACCTTC	CASSPVVAGQSPNYGYTF
TRBJ1-1	NA	TRBV5-4	NA	TGTGCCAGCAGCTTATTACGGGGGAACACTGAAGCTTTCTTT	CASSLLRGNTEAFF
TRBJ1-2	NA	TRBV12-3/TRBV12-4	TRBD1	TGTGCCAGCAGTTTGGAACAGGGGGCCTTTTATGGCTACACCTTC	CASSLEQGAFYGYTF
TRBJ1-2	NA	TRBV30	NA	TGTGCCTGGATATGGGGGGGGTATGGCTACACCTTC	CAWIWGGYGYTF
TRBJ2-1	NA	TRBV19	TRBD1	TGTGCCAGTGGAAACAGGGGGCAGGGTTTCAATGAGCAGTTCTTC	CASGNRGQGFNEQFF